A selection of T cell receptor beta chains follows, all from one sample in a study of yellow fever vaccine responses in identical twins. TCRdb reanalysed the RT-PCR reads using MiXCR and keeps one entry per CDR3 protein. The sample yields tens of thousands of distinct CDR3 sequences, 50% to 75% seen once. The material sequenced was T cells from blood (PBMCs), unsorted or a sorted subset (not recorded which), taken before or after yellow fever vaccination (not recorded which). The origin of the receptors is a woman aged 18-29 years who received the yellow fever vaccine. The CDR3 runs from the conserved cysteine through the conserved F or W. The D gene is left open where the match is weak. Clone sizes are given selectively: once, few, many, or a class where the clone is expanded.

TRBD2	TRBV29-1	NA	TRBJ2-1	CSVKVAGSWNNEQFF	TGCAGCGTGAAAGTAGCGGGAAGCTGGAACAATGAGCAGTTCTTC
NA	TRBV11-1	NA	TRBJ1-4	CASSLRRLTTNEKLFF	TGTGCCAGCAGCTTAAGACGGTTAACAACTAATGAAAAACTGTTTTTT
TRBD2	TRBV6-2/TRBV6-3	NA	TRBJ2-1	CASNGLAGDEQFF	TGTGCCAGCAACGGACTAGCGGGAGATGAGCAGTTCTTC
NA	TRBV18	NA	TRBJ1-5	CASSPLQDSNQPQHF	TGTGCCAGCTCACCGCTACAGGACTCCAATCAGCCCCAGCATTTT
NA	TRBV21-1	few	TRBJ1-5	CASTVGSQPQHF	TGTGCCAGCACCGTCGGCAGTCAGCCCCAGCATTTT
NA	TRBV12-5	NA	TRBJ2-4	CASASTSGVKYIQYF	TGTGCTAGTGCCTCGACTTCAGGGGTCAAATACATTCAGTACTTC
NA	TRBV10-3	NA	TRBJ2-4	CATLNSDKNIQYF	TGTGCCACGTTGAACAGTGACAAAAACATTCAGTACTTC
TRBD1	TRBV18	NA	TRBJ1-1	CASSPDRGGTEAFF	TGTGCCAGCTCACCCGACAGGGGAGGCACTGAAGCTTTCTTT
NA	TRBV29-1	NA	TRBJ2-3	CSTLGAITDTQYF	TGCAGCACCTTGGGGGCTATCACAGATACGCAGTATTTT
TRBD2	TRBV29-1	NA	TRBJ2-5	CSTTSGGGETQYF	TGCAGCACGACTAGCGGGGGGGGAGAGACCCAGTACTTC
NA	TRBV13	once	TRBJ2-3	CASLGLGKLRW	TGTGCCAGCCTGGGATTAGGGAAGCTGAGGTGG
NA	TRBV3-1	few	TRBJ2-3	CASSTGMGRITDTQYF	TGTGCCAGCAGCACCGGGATGGGACGCATCACAGATACGCAGTATTTT
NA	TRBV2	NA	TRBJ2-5	CASSEILGQETQYF	TGTGCCAGCAGTGAAATCTTAGGACAAGAGACCCAGTACTTC
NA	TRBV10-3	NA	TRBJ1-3	CAISEEGFSGNTIYF	TGTGCCATCAGTGAGGAGGGCTTCTCTGGAAACACCATATATTTT
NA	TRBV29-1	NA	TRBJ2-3	CSVGSPITQYF	TGCAGCGTTGGCTCACCCATTACGCAGTATTTT
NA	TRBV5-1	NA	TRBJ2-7	CASSFGQTYEQYF	TGCGCCAGCAGCTTTGGACAGACCTACGAGCAGTACTTC
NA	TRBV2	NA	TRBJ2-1	CASNTWYNEQFF	TGTGCCAGCAATACATGGTACAATGAGCAGTTCTTC
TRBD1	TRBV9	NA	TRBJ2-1	CASSVGDRGYNEQFF	TGTGCCAGCAGCGTAGGAGACAGGGGCTACAATGAGCAGTTCTTC
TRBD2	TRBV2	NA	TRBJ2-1	CASSDGGGAFEQFF	TGTGCCAGCAGTGATGGCGGGGGGGCCTTTGAGCAGTTCTTC
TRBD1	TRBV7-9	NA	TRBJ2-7	CASSLTGTDEQYF	TGTGCCAGCAGCTTAACCGGGACAGACGAGCAGTACTTC
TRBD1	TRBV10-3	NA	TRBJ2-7	CATLPWDRVYEQYF	TGTGCCACCCTGCCTTGGGACAGGGTTTACGAGCAGTACTTC
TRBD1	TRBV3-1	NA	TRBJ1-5	CASSQGGTVSGNQPQHF	TGTGCCAGCAGTCAGGGGGGGACAGTCTCGGGCAATCAGCCCCAGCATTTT
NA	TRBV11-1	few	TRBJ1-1	CASSLQGRNTEAFF	TGTGCCAGCAGCTTACAGGGGCGGAACACTGAAGCTTTCTTT